This section outlines one T cell receptor beta chain sequence together with its context. What it binds is unknown. Unique molecular identifiers tagged the TCRbeta library. TCRdb processed the PCR reads anew with MiXCR; each CDR3 protein has one entry. The sample lists about 260,000 distinct CDR3 sequences, roughly 12% occurring once. This record comes from a study of T-cell reconstitution after alpha-beta-depleted transplantation in children. General study findings and limits: Approximately two months post-transplant, alpha-beta T cells reportedly originated from several hundred expanded graft clones.

V was pared by 7 bases and J by 4 bases, with 10 bases of the junction left unmatched. This CDR3 is 15 amino acids long. The germline gives CDR1 MDHEN, CDR2 SYDVKM. V is TRBV28 and J is TRBJ2-7, with 10 bases matching TRBD2. The TCR originated in a male patient between 2 and 10 years old who had a stem cell transplant for chronic granulomatous disease, so the T cells may come from the graft donor. This material consisted of peripheral blood, taken 180 days after TCRalphabeta/CD19-depleted stem cell transplant. The CDR3 nucleotides are TGTGCCAGCATTCCAAGCGGGAGGGTCGGATACGAGCAGTACTTC. Its translation is CASIPSGRVGYEQYF.